The 18 T cell receptor beta chains reported below all come from one sample, sequenced in a study of cytomegalovirus exposure and HLA in healthy donors. The PCR employed 60 Vbeta primers together with 13 Jbeta primers. TCRdb keeps only in-frame clones here, not all; method: immunoSEQ multiplex PCR. The sample contains fewer than 200,000 clones, 87% of which appear only once. What was sequenced was PBMCs. The receptors derive from a girl under three years old in good health and CMV-seronegative.

The chain combines TRBV13 with TRBJ2-7; tentative D call: TRBD2 (6 bases). Germline V gene sequence: CDR1 PRHDT, CDR2 FYEKMQ (reference sequence). There are 15 residues in the CDR3. V was pared by 2 bases and J by 0 bases, with 11 bases between. The chain's CDR3 is CASSLRQAGSYEQYF. In DNA, the CDR3 is TGTGCCAGCAGCTTACGGCAAGCGGGCTCCTACGAGCAGTACTTC.

The genes are TRBV27 and TRBJ2-2; 10 bases are shared with TRBD1. After removal of 7 bases from V and 6 bases from J, the junction contained 11 bases not matched to a gene. Germline V CDR1 and CDR2: MNHEY, SMNVEV (reference sequence). The CDR3 contains 16 residues. This CDR3 is CASTERQGAPAGELFF. Written as DNA, the CDR3 is TGTGCCAGCACCGAGCGACAGGGGGCTCCGGCCGGGGAGCTGTTTTTT.

The rearrangement joins TRBV5-6 to TRBJ2-5, with a tentative D call TRBD1 (5 bases). The DNA matches TRBJ2-7 better at its end, which makes the J call doubtful. CDR1 and CDR2 from the germline V gene are SGHDT and YYEEEE. This CDR3 has 17 amino acids. The CDR3: CASSNSVRWGSSYEQYF. Here the CDR3 DNA reads TGTGCCAGCAGCAATTCAGTCCGTTGGGGCAGCTCCTACGAGCAGTACTTC.

There are a few counts of this clone. The chain combines TRBV6-5 with TRBJ2-4; 10 positions agree with TRBD1. The germline V gene encodes CDR1 MNHEY and CDR2 SVGAGI. Trimming removed 4 bases from V and 8 bases from J; junction bases left unmatched: 11. The CDR3 sequence is 16 residues long. The CDR3 sequence is CASSSQGTGVLDIQYF. As DNA, the CDR3 is TGTGCCAGCAGTTCACAGGGGACAGGGGTTCTAGACATTCAGTACTTC.

CDR3 sequence: CASSLGVAGGYQETQYF. CDR3 DNA: TGTGCCAGCAGCTTAGGGGTAGCGGGGGGGTACCAAGAGACCCAGTACTTC. The chain uses TRBV11-2 and TRBJ2-5, with TRBD2 matching over 11 bases. This CDR3 is built from 17 residues. The V gene end was trimmed by 1 base and the J gene end by 0 bases; junction bases not matched to a gene: 4. The germline gives CDR1 SGHAT, CDR2 FQNNGV.

The chain employs TRBV19 and TRBJ2-3; D might be TRBD2 (6 bases). There are 13 residues in the CDR3. V lost 6 bases and J 4 bases, leaving 11 bases between the germline ends. From germline, CDR1 is LNHDA and CDR2 SQIVND (reference sequence). CDR3 nucleotide sequence: TGTGCCAGTAGCCTCGGGACTTCAGATACGCAGTATTTT. Translated, it gives CASSLGTSDTQYF.

The rearrangement links TRBV7-2 to TRBJ2-1; TRBD1 matches 8 bases. This CDR3 contains 15 residues. The germline V gene has CDR1 SGHTA and CDR2 FQGNSA. The junction had 5 bases not matched to a gene; V was cut back by 5 bases and J by 2 bases. The CDR3 sequence is CASSTRQGTYNEQFF. Here the CDR3 DNA reads TGTGCCAGCAGCACGAGACAGGGGACCTACAATGAGCAGTTCTTC.

The rearrangement uses TRBV14 and TRBJ2-7, with D maybe TRBD2 (5 bases). This CDR3 region has 12 residues. Germline V lookup: CDR1 SGHDN, CDR2 FVKESK. The V end was cut by 6 bases, the J end by 7 bases, with 13 bases between. CDR3: CASSPLGREQYF. The DNA for the CDR3 is TGTGCCAGCAGTCCCCTTGGGAGAGAGCAGTACTTC.

CDR3 DNA sequence: TGTGCCAGCAGTGAAGTATATCCGACTGTCAATGAGCAGTTCTTC. As protein: CASSEVYPTVNEQFF. The chain uses TRBV25-1 and TRBJ2-1; D ambiguous. The germline V and J ends were trimmed by 2 bases and 6 bases, with 14 bases remaining between them. This CDR3 region has 15 residues. CDR1 and CDR2 from the germline V gene are MGHDK and SYGVNS. Full variable domain (missing parts from reference TRBV25-1 and TRBJ2-1): EADIYQTPRYLVIGTGKKITLECSQTMGHDKMYWYQQDPGMELHLIHYSYGVNSTEKGDLSSESTVSRIRTEHFPLTLESARPSHTSQYLCASSEVYPTVNEQFFGPGTRLTVL.

The chain is built from TRBV27 and TRBJ2-1; 8 bases align to TRBD1. The V segment lost 5 bases and the J segment 8 bases; nucleotides outside the gene matches: 11. Germline lookup yields CDR1 MNHEY and CDR2 SMNVEV (reference sequence). This CDR3 contains 15 residues. In DNA, the CDR3 is TGTGCCAGCAGTCAGGACAGGGCCCCTAGGGATGAGCAGTTCTTC. The encoded protein is CASSQDRAPRDEQFF.

The rearrangement joins TRBV27 to TRBJ2-7, with TRBD2 identical over 7 bases. Trimming at V came to 4 bases and at J to 5 bases, leaving 11 bases not matched to a gene. The CDR3 runs 15 residues. Per the germline V gene, CDR1 is MNHEY and CDR2 is SMNVEV (reference sequence). CDR3: CASSSLAGHRDEQYF. CDR3 coding DNA: TGTGCCAGCAGTTCTTTAGCGGGCCATCGCGACGAGCAGTACTTC.

The chain couples TRBV5-6 to TRBJ2-7, with 10 bases fitting TRBD1. The CDR3 totals 15 residues. The germline gives CDR1 SGHDT, CDR2 YYEEEE. Trimming removed 4 bases from V and 9 bases from J; junction bases left unmatched: 13. The CDR3 DNA sequence: TGTGCCAGCAGCCCGTTCCGGGACAGGGGCCATGGGCAGTACTTC. Protein product: CASSPFRDRGHGQYF.

The chain is built from TRBV2 and TRBJ2-4; TRBD2 agrees at 7 bases. This CDR3 has 14 amino acids. The germline CDR1 and CDR2 sequences are SNHLY and FYNNEI. V trimming: 2 bases; J trimming: 7 bases; junction bases outside the gene matches: 5. The CDR3 loop is CASSEFGGENIQYF. Written as DNA, the CDR3 is TGTGCCAGCAGTGAATTTGGGGGGGAGAACATTCAGTACTTC.

V is TRBV7-2 and J is TRBJ2-5; D ambiguous. The CDR3 is made up of 13 amino acids. From germline, CDR1 is SGHTA and CDR2 FQGNSA. V was cut by 1 base and J by 7 bases, with 10 bases left in between. This CDR3 reads CASSLGALGTQYF. The CDR3 bases are TGTGCCAGCAGCTTAGGGGCCTTAGGGACCCAGTACTTC.

The chain is built from TRBV9 and TRBJ2-3; D is unresolved. Looked up from germline, CDR1 is SGDLS and CDR2 is YYNGEE. The V and J ends lost 6 bases and 1 base respectively, with 9 bases between them. The CDR3 contains 13 residues. The CDR3 coding sequence is TGTGCCAGCACGCGACGGGGCACAGATACGCAGTATTTT. Encoded protein: CASTRRGTDTQYF.

The chain links TRBV5-4 to TRBJ2-3, with 12 bases identical to TRBD1. Germline lookup yields CDR1 SGHNT and CDR2 YYREEE (reference sequence). The CDR3 is 16 residues long. V shed 2 bases, J shed 4 bases, and the junction held 5 bases outside the gene matches. CDR3: CASSLGDRGRADTQYF. The CDR3 bases are TGTGCCAGCAGCTTAGGGGACAGGGGGCGCGCAGATACGCAGTATTTT.

J is TRBJ2-3 and V is TRBV5-1, with D maybe TRBD2 (6 bases). Trimming removed 0 bases from V and 2 bases from J, with 7 bases in between. This CDR3 is built from 14 residues. CDR1 is SGHRS, CDR2 YFSETQ, per germline. The CDR3 protein is CASSLEGLTDTQYF. DNA for the CDR3: TGCGCCAGCAGCTTGGAGGGACTCACAGATACGCAGTATTTT.

V gene TRBV9 combines with J gene TRBJ2-7, with D uncertain. This CDR3 has 15 residues. Looked up from germline, CDR1 is SGDLS and CDR2 is YYNGEE. The V end was cut by 0 bases, the J end by 2 bases, with 12 bases between. CDR3 sequence reads: CASSVGLESPYEQYF. CDR3 DNA sequence: TGTGCCAGCAGCGTAGGCCTGGAGTCCCCCTACGAGCAGTACTTC. Filled out from reference TRBV9 and TRBJ2-7, the complete variable domain reads DSGVTQTPKHLITATGQRVTLRCSPRSGDLSVYWYQQSLDQGLQFLIQYYNGEERAKGNILERFSAQQFPDLHSELNLSSLELGDSALYFCASSVGLESPYEQYFGPGTRLTVT.